Below, 11 T cell receptor beta chains from the same sample are listed, as sequenced in a study of tumor and adjacent non-tumor tissue in lung cancer. RNA was extracted from bulk tissue without any cell sorting. TCRbeta libraries were built with three rounds of nested PCR, modified from ARM-PCR. One entry per CDR3 protein, called by TCRdb with MiXCR from the multiplex PCR reads. Among approximately 76,000 distinct CDR3 sequences listed, 55% to 70% were seen once. Sequenced sample: lung tumor tissue. These receptors were collected from a woman between 65 and 79 years old with non-small cell lung cancer.

Remarks on this clonotype: Because it lacks the conserved phenylalanine or tryptophan at the end, this CDR3 is likely a read error. No DNA is shown, since the ends of the CDR3 on it are uncertain; the CDR3 is the one TCRdb lists. V and J are TRBV6-5 and TRBJ2-7. The germline V gene has CDR1 MNHEY and CDR2 SVGAGI. The CDR3 length is 11 residues, termini included. CDR3 in amino acids: CATSVSYELYS.

As for this clonotype: One end of the junction does not line up with germline, which may come from a read error. This chain connects TRBV12-3 or TRBV12-4 to TRBJ1-2; D gene uncertain. The CDR3 has 13 amino acids. The CDR3 reads CAISSVQRYGYTF. The CDR3 coding sequence is TGTGCCATCAGTTCCGTACAGCGCTATGGCTACACCTTC.

In its sample, this clonotype was seen many times. The chain employs TRBV5-4 and TRBJ1-3; a possible D gene is TRBD1 (6 bases). The germline V and J ends were trimmed by 0 bases and 1 base, with 26 bases remaining between them. The germline V gene has CDR1 SGHNT and CDR2 YYREEE (reference sequence). This CDR3 is built from 21 residues. The CDR3 region has the DNA TGTGCCAGCAGCTTGGGCTTCGGCTGGACAGACAAAACCGGATCTGGAAACACCATATATTTT. This gives the protein CASSLGFGWTDKTGSGNTIYF.

Of note for this clonotype: A junction end diverges from the germline sequence, so it may reflect a read error. V usage is TRBV10-3 and J usage is TRBJ1-1; tentative D call: TRBD1 (6 bases). Germline loops: CDR1 ENHRY, CDR2 SYGVKD. The CDR3 consists of 14 residues. The CDR3 DNA follows: TGTGTCATCAGTGAATACTCCCGGGACATCGAAGCTCTCTTT. It is translated as CVISEYSRDIEALF.

V gene TRBV5-1 combines with J gene TRBJ2-5; unclear D gene. Germline CDR1 is SGHRS and CDR2 is YFSETQ. The V gene lost 8 bases and the J gene lost 4 bases, with 18 bases spanning the gap. The CDR3 runs to 14 residues. This CDR3 reads CASILGFLGETQYF. The CDR3 DNA sequence: TGCGCCAGTATCTTGGGTTTCCTTGGAGAGACCCAGTACTTC.

This clonotype was detected only once. The CDR3 coding sequence is TGTGCCAGCAGCGACGGGACTAGCGTAGGGACCCAGTACTTC. Its protein is CASSDGTSVGTQYF. The V call is TRBV6-1, the J call TRBJ2-5; 10 nucleotides match TRBD2. After removal of 6 bases from V and 7 bases from J, the junction contained 8 bases not matched to a gene. The CDR3 covers 14 residues. Per the germline V gene, CDR1 is MNHNS and CDR2 is SASEGT.

Here the CDR3 reads CAISQPLDVPMFF. The CDR3 bases are TGTGCCATCAGTCAACCTCTTGACGTCCCTATGTTCTTT. The rearrangement uses TRBV10-3 and TRBJ1-1; no reliable D call. CDR3 length: 13 amino acids. CDR1 and CDR2 (germline): ENHRY, SYGVKD. V was clipped by 5 bases and J by 14 bases, with 21 bases between them.

This clonotype has just one count. The gene calls are TRBV5-4 and TRBJ2-1, with no clear D. This CDR3 has 17 residues. Germline V gene lookup returns CDR1 SGHNT and CDR2 YYREEE (reference sequence). In DNA form, the CDR3 reads TGTGTTAGCAGCCCGAGTTCGGGCGCAGATTTGGGCAATGAGCAGTTCTTC. This codes for CVSSPSSGADLGNEQFF.

A word on this clonotype: A much larger clone differs from this one at a single base, so this may be a read error. The rearrangement links TRBV4-1 to TRBJ1-4; 12 bases agree with TRBD1. There are 20 residues in the CDR3. Germline CDR1 MGHRA, CDR2 YSYEKL. The CDR3 DNA reads as TGCGCCAGCAGCCAAGAATTCCGGGACAGGGGGCGAGCAACTAATGAAAAACTGCTTTTT. Amino acid sequence: CASSQEFRDRGRATNEKLLF.

Of note for this clonotype: At one end, the junction sequence differs from germline, possibly due to a read error. The rearrangement links TRBV11-3 to TRBJ2-2; D could derive from TRBD1 or TRBD2 (5 bases each). This CDR3 has 17 residues. Germline loops: CDR1 SGHNT, CDR2 YENEEA. CDR3 loop: CCSSLSPGKTNTGELLF. CDR3 DNA sequence: TGTTGCAGCAGCTTAAGTCCAGGGAAGACGAACACCGGGGAGCTGCTTTTT.

In regard to this clonotype: A junction boundary mismatches the germline segment, possibly from a read error. This chain links TRBV28 with TRBJ1-2; perhaps TRBD1 as D (5 bases). The CDR3 is 15 residues long. Germline V lookup: CDR1 MDHEN, CDR2 SYDVKM. The CDR3 sequence: CVSNDQGLFTNGYTF. The CDR3 nucleotides read TGTGTCAGCAATGACCAGGGTTTGTTTACAAATGGCTACACCTTC.